This is a list of T cell receptor beta chains from one sample in a study of cytomegalovirus exposure and HLA in healthy donors. Sequencing was performed with immunoSEQ multiplex PCR; in TCRdb, only in-frame clones are kept and a portion is missing. The sample lists tens of thousands of clones; around four fifths were seen once. Sequencing was carried out using PBMCs. These receptors all come from a woman younger than 45 in good health and CMV-seronegative. The CDR3 runs from the conserved cysteine through the conserved F or W. The order of the fields is D gene, clone size, J gene, V gene, CDR3 DNA, CDR3 protein. D genes are given only for firm matches. Size is stated for part of the rows, as once, few or many counts, or as a class when the clone is expanded.

TRBD1	NA	TRBJ2-7	TRBV18	TGTGCCAGCTCACACGACAGGGGGTTTACCTCCTACGAGCAGTACTTC	CASSHDRGFTSYEQYF
TRBD1	NA	TRBJ1-3	TRBV6-5	TGTGCCAGCAGTTACGATTGGGGACAGGTTGGAAACACCATATATTTT	CASSYDWGQVGNTIYF
NA	NA	TRBJ2-1	TRBV1	TGCACCTACCGGGGGGGGAGCGGAAACAATGAGCAGTTCTTC	CTYRGGSGNNEQFF
TRBD1	NA	TRBJ1-4	TRBV14	TGTGCCAGCAGCCAACGCCGACAGGGGTTCACTAATGAAAAACTGTTTTTT	CASSQRRQGFTNEKLFF
NA	NA	TRBJ1-6	TRBV9	TGTGCCAGCAGCGCGGGGGTCGGGAATTCACCCCTCCACTTT	CASSAGVGNSPLHF
NA	NA	TRBJ1-2	TRBV15	TGTGCCACCAGCAGAGACCATAGCTATGGCTACACCTTC	CATSRDHSYGYTF
TRBD2	NA	TRBJ2-1	TRBV9	TGTGCCAGCAGCGTAGGGCTAGCGGGAAACAATGAGCAGTTCTTC	CASSVGLAGNNEQFF
TRBD1	NA	TRBJ2-7	TRBV6-1	TGTGCCAGCAGTGGACAGGGCTACGAGCAGTACTTC	CASSGQGYEQYF
NA	NA	TRBJ2-3	TRBV30	TGTGCCTGGAGTGTCCTACGGGACTCCAGCACAGATACGCAGTATTTT	CAWSVLRDSSTDTQYF
TRBD1	NA	TRBJ1-2	TRBV18	TGTGCCAGCTCACCATCAGGGGGCGACTATGGCTACACCTTC	CASSPSGGDYGYTF
TRBD1	NA	TRBJ1-6	TRBV30	TGTGCCTGGAGTGTAGGAGGACAGGGGTTTTCACCCCTCCACTTT	CAWSVGGQGFSPLHF
TRBD1	NA	TRBJ1-3	TRBV5-4	TGTGCCAGCAGCCGGGACAGCCGCTCTGGAAACACCATATATTTT	CASSRDSRSGNTIYF
TRBD1	NA	TRBJ1-1	TRBV10-3	TGTGCCACCACAAGGGACAGGGACACTGGTGAAGCTTTCTTT	CATTRDRDTGEAFF
TRBD2	few	TRBJ2-3	TRBV4-3	TGCGCCAGCAGCCAAGAGAGACTAGCGTACACAGATACGCAGTATTTT	CASSQERLAYTDTQYF
NA	NA	TRBJ1-6	TRBV11-2	TGTGCCAGCAGCTTAGACAGGGTGTCTTCCTATAATTCACCCCTCCACTTT	CASSLDRVSSYNSPLHF
NA	NA	TRBJ2-1	TRBV7-7	TGTGCCAGCAGCTTATCCGAGGAGGTTAATGAGCAGTTCTTC	CASSLSEEVNEQFF
NA	NA	TRBJ2-1	TRBV29-1	TGCAGCGCTACCGTGGACAGTTACAATGAGCAGTTCTTC	CSATVDSYNEQFF
NA	NA	TRBJ1-1	TRBV10-3	TGTGCCATCAGCGATGGAGGTTCCCCTGAAGCTTTCTTT	CAISDGGSPEAFF
NA	NA	TRBJ1-1	TRBV6-1	TGTGCCAGCAGCGGAGGGGGGGCTGAAGCTTTCTTT	CASSGGGAEAFF
TRBD1	NA	TRBJ2-3	TRBV18	TGTGCCAGCTCACCCGACAGGGGGAGTGGTGATACGCAGTATTTT	CASSPDRGSGDTQYF
NA	once	TRBJ1-4	TRBV5-1	TGCGCCAGCAGCCCGGGTGTGGGAGATGAAAAACTGTTTTTT	CASSPGVGDEKLFF
NA	NA	TRBJ1-4	TRBV7-9	TGTGCCAGCAGCTTTCAGAAATTTGCAACTAATGAAAAACTGTTTTTT	CASSFQKFATNEKLFF
TRBD2	NA	TRBJ2-5	TRBV7-2	TGTGCCAGCAGCTTAGCCGCGGGGGGGCGGTGGCCACAAGAGACCCAGTACTTC	CASSLAAGGRWPQETQYF
TRBD1	NA	TRBJ2-7	TRBV18	TGTGCCAGCTCCCTTAGACAGGGGGCGGACTACGAGCAGTACTTC	CASSLRQGADYEQYF
TRBD1	few	TRBJ1-1	TRBV19	TGTGCCAGTAGTATAGCGACAGGGGGAGCTTTCTTT	CASSIATGGAFF
TRBD2	NA	TRBJ2-1	TRBV4-1	TGCGCCAGCAGCCAAATCTTTAGCGGGGGGCGCTACAATGAGCAGTTCTTC	CASSQIFSGGRYNEQFF
TRBD2	NA	TRBJ2-3	TRBV11-2	TGTGCCAGCAGCTTAGAGGGCGGGGGGATCACAGATACGCAGTATTTT	CASSLEGGGITDTQYF
NA	NA	TRBJ1-1	TRBV27	TGTGCCAGCACCCGGGCCAGCGGCACTGAAGCTTTCTTT	CASTRASGTEAFF
TRBD2	NA	TRBJ2-2	TRBV27	TGTGCCAGCAGTTTAGAGGTAGCTAGCGGGAGGAAAAAAAAGGCCGGGGAGCTGTTTTTT	CASSLEVASGRKKKAGELFF
NA	NA	TRBJ2-7	TRBV7-2	TGTGCCAGCAGCTACGAGCGAGACGACCACGAGCAGTACTTC	CASSYERDDHEQYF
NA	NA	TRBJ2-3	TRBV10-3	TGTGCCATCAGTGAAGAAGCAGGAGGAGCCGCAGATACGCAGTATTTT	CAISEEAGGAADTQYF
TRBD1	few	TRBJ2-3	TRBV19	TGTGCCAGTAGCACCGGGACAGGGGTTCATGTAGGCACAGATACGCAGTATTTT	CASSTGTGVHVGTDTQYF
TRBD1	once	TRBJ1-1	TRBV5-6	TGTGCCAGCAGCTCACGGACAGGGAGAGCTTTCTTT	CASSSRTGRAFF
NA	NA	TRBJ2-7	TRBV5-1	TGCGCCAGCAGCTTGGACCAGGGGACCTACGAGCAGTACTTC	CASSLDQGTYEQYF
TRBD1	NA	TRBJ2-7	TRBV5-1	TGCGCCAGCAGTCTCGGACAGGGGAGCTCCTACGAGCAGTACTTC	CASSLGQGSSYEQYF
NA	NA	TRBJ1-6	TRBV2	TGTGCCAGCAGCGTCGAGGGATCCTATAATTCACCCCTCCACTTT	CASSVEGSYNSPLHF